The 5 T cell receptor beta chains in this list originate from one sample, sequenced in a study of cytomegalovirus exposure and HLA in healthy donors. Both 60 Vbeta primers and 13 Jbeta primers went into the PCR. TCRdb's copy holds only in-frame clones and misses some; the assay was immunoSEQ multiplex PCR. The table lists approximately 90,000 clones, 7.6% of them singletons. The specimen sequenced was PBMCs. These receptors came from a man aged 50 or older in good health and CMV-seronegative.

A few counts support this clone. The chain links TRBV28 to TRBJ2-7; D is perhaps TRBD2 (7 bases). This CDR3 has 14 amino acids. CDR1 MDHEN and CDR2 SYDVKM come from the germline V gene. V lost 3 bases and J lost 3, with 12 bases in between. CDR3 residues: CASSFRGANYEQYF. DNA for the CDR3: TGTGCCAGCAGTTTTCGGGGGGCGAACTACGAGCAGTACTTC.

This clone showed up just a few times. V usage is TRBV29-1 and J usage is TRBJ2-7; D gene uncertain. CDR3 length equals 13 residues. Trimming removed 2 bases at V and 0 bases at J, with 8 bases between. CDR1 is SQVTM and CDR2 is ANQGSEA in the germline V gene. This CDR3 is CSVEIESSYEQYF. CDR3 DNA sequence: TGCAGCGTTGAAATAGAAAGCTCCTACGAGCAGTACTTC.

The V and J genes are TRBV28 and TRBJ2-7; 10 nucleotides match TRBD2. Germline V CDR1 and CDR2: MDHEN, SYDVKM. The CDR3 has 17 residues. J was trimmed by 6 bases and V by 6 bases; bases with no gene match: 17. In DNA, the CDR3 is TGTGCCAGCAGACACATTCTAGCGGGAGCAATTGTCAGCGAGCAGTACTTC. Translating gives CASRHILAGAIVSEQYF.

This clone was observed a few times. The J gene is TRBJ1-2, the V gene TRBV27; 8 bases align to TRBD1. Germline lookup yields CDR1 MNHEY and CDR2 SMNVEV (reference sequence). This CDR3 has 14 residues. J was trimmed by 5 bases and V by 6 bases; bases with no gene match: 8. In DNA form, the CDR3 reads TGTGCCAGCAGGCCCACAGGGGGGAGGTATGGCTACACCTTC. It yields the protein CASRPTGGRYGYTF.

A note on this clone: Additional DNA sequences in this sample encode the identical CDR3. This chain uses TRBV2 with TRBJ1-5; weak D call: TRBD1 (6 bases). V was clipped by 3 bases and J by 3 bases, with 12 bases between them. Germline V lookup: CDR1 SNHLY, CDR2 FYNNEI. This CDR3 spans 15 amino acids. As DNA, the CDR3 is TGTGCCAGCAGTGAGGACAGAGGACTCAATCAGCCCCAGCATTTT. This translates into CASSEDRGLNQPQHF.